These T cell receptor beta chains were read from a single sample in a study of blood T cell repertoires in COVID-19. Assay used: immunoSEQ multiplex PCR; TCRdb lists only in-frame clones, some missing. The top ten hold 15% to 20% of the sample, which has roughly 38,000 clones, 86% seen once. The sample comprised peripheral blood. The receptors originated from a man between 45 and 60 years old in a cohort sampled during active COVID-19. Both conserved end residues are part of each CDR3. The D gene is left open where the match is weak. Size values are once, few and many counts, or a class for expanded clones, and some rows have none.

CASSVLAGGTDTQYF	TGTGCCAGCAGCGTACTAGCAGGTGGAACAGATACGCAGTATTTT	TRBV9	NA	TRBJ2-3	once
CASSFYGTHNYGYTF	TGTGCCAGCAGCTTCTATGGGACACATAACTATGGCTACACCTTC	TRBV5-6	NA	TRBJ1-2	NA
CASSQDPGGPPDTEAFF	TGCGCCAGCAGCCAAGATCCGGGGGGACCCCCGGACACTGAAGCTTTCTTT	TRBV4-3	NA	TRBJ1-1	NA
CASSQGVLRADEQYF	TGCGCCAGCAGCCAAGGCGTCCTCAGGGCGGACGAGCAGTACTTC	TRBV4-3	NA	TRBJ2-7	NA
CAWSPTARGNFNQPQHF	TGTGCCTGGAGCCCCACCGCCAGGGGTAATTTCAATCAGCCCCAGCATTTT	TRBV30	NA	TRBJ1-5	NA
CASSESPSGIPFF	TGCGCCAGCAGTGAGTCTCCGAGCGGGATTCCGTTCTTC	TRBV10-1	TRBD2	TRBJ2-1	NA
CASSPDRTGQGPYNEQFF	TGTGCCAGCAGCCCGGACCGTACAGGACAGGGACCATACAATGAGCAGTTCTTC	TRBV28	TRBD1	TRBJ2-1	NA
CAWSRGRAEGYTF	TGTGCCTGGAGTAGGGGGAGGGCTGAGGGCTACACCTTC	TRBV30	NA	TRBJ1-2	NA
CASSPRGGNTGELFF	TGTGCCAGCAGCCCCCGCGGGGGGAACACCGGGGAGCTGTTTTTT	TRBV4-2	TRBD2	TRBJ2-2	NA
CASSFEPDGMNTEAFF	TGTGCCAGCAGCTTTGAGCCGGACGGGATGAACACTGAAGCTTTCTTT	TRBV5-4	NA	TRBJ1-1	NA
CASSLEQALPGANVLTF	TGTGCCAGCAGCTTAGAGCAGGCTCTCCCTGGGGCCAACGTCCTGACTTTC	TRBV7-3	NA	TRBJ2-6	once
CASSPTTWGGETDTQYF	TGCGCCAGCAGCCCAACAACATGGGGGGGCGAAACAGATACGCAGTATTTT	TRBV4-1	NA	TRBJ2-3	NA
CASSIKQLGTEAFF	TGTGCCAGTAGTATAAAACAGCTGGGCACTGAAGCTTTCTTT	TRBV19	NA	TRBJ1-1	NA
CASSNRDRLNTEAFF	TGCGCCAGCAGCAACCGGGACAGACTAAACACTGAAGCTTTCTTT	TRBV5-1	TRBD1	TRBJ1-1	NA
CASSPIQGAEGYTF	TGTGCCAGCTCACCCATACAGGGGGCAGAGGGCTACACCTTC	TRBV18	TRBD1	TRBJ1-2	NA
CASRTSGGSSYEQYF	TGTGCCAGCAGGACTAGCGGGGGTTCCTCCTACGAGCAGTACTTC	TRBV2	TRBD2	TRBJ2-7	few
CASSEGGVGNTEAFF	TGTGCCAGCAGTGAGGGGGGGGTAGGGAACACTGAAGCTTTCTTT	TRBV2	NA	TRBJ1-1	NA
CASSFPGALKPQHF	TGTGCCAGCAGCTTCCCAGGGGCCTTAAAGCCCCAGCATTTT	TRBV7-2	NA	TRBJ1-5	once
CASSARDYPDYNEQFF	TGTGCCAGCAGCGCTCGGGACTACCCCGATTACAATGAGCAGTTCTTC	TRBV9	TRBD2	TRBJ2-1	NA
CASSLAPSSSYNEQFF	TGTGCCAGCAGTTTAGCGCCGTCGAGCTCCTACAATGAGCAGTTCTTC	TRBV27	NA	TRBJ2-1	once
CASSIGQGVAEAFF	TGTGCCAGTAGTATAGGACAGGGGGTAGCTGAAGCTTTCTTT	TRBV19	TRBD1	TRBJ1-1	NA
CASSLAGIAGGTTDTQYF	TGTGCCAGCAGCCTGGCTGGAATAGCGGGAGGAACCACAGATACGCAGTATTTT	TRBV7-3	TRBD2	TRBJ2-3	NA